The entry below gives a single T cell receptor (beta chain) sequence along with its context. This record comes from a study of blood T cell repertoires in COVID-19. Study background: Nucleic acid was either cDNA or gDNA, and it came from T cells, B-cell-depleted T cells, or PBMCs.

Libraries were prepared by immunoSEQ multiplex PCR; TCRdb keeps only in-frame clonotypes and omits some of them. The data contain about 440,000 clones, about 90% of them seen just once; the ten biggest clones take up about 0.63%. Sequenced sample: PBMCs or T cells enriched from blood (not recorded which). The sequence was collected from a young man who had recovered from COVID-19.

The CDR3 region is CASSLRGDGDYGYTF. CDR3 DNA: TGTGCCAGCAGTTTACGGGGGGACGGTGACTATGGCTACACCTTC. The gene calls are TRBV27 and TRBJ1-2; D is perhaps TRBD1 (5 bases). The V gene lost 2 bases and the J gene lost 3 bases, with 13 bases spanning the gap. Germline V CDR1 and CDR2: MNHEY, SMNVEV (reference sequence). This CDR3 contains 15 residues.